This TCR beta chain was sequenced in a study of blood T cell repertoires in COVID-19. Assay: immunoSEQ multiplex PCR; the TCRdb copy retains only in-frame clones and omits some. The sample gives approximately 130,000 clones, roughly 87% of which show up once; under 20% is in the top ten. Recovered status applied to Cohort 3 donors who had two consecutive negative PCRs. It also applied to those with clearance or with symptom resolution. Germline-derived CDR1 and CDR2 are SNHLY and FYNNEI. This CDR3 has 16 amino acids. Trimming took 2 bases from V and 0 from J, leaving 12 bases between them. Sequencing used PBMCs or T cells enriched from blood (not recorded which). V gene TRBV2 combines with J gene TRBJ2-3; weak D call: TRBD1 (5 bases). This TCR derives from a man aged 25 to 45 who had recovered from COVID-19. CDR3 in amino acids: CASSEPAGPSTDTQYF. CDR3 DNA sequence: TGTGCCAGCAGTGAACCGGCAGGGCCTAGCACAGATACGCAGTATTTT.